This T cell receptor beta chain was retrieved from a study of PD-1 blockade in classical Hodgkin lymphoma. Study-wide findings and caveats: Anyone who began nivolumab under 1 year after ASCT was excluded. CD8+ TCR diversity did not rise significantly by C4D1, unlike CD4+. A reduction in baseline TCR diversity was reportedly seen in newly diagnosed patients relative to healthy donors.

Turning to this clone: Its matching antigen is unknown.

Each patient experienced a relapse that followed autologous stem cell transplantation, and brentuximab vedotin exposure varied. Patients showed best responses of complete response, partial response or progressive disease. Method: immunoSEQ multiplex PCR; TCRdb's copy keeps in-frame clones and lacks some. The sample contains approximately 160,000 clones, 78% of which appear only once. The CDR3 consists of 12 residues. Germline CDR1 reads ENHRY; CDR2 reads SYGVKD. V lost 1 base and J lost 4, with 5 bases in between. The V gene is TRBV10-3, the J gene TRBJ2-7; no firm D call. This clonotype originated in a human donor with classical Hodgkin lymphoma. The specimen comprised peripheral blood mononuclear cells (PBMCs), sampled before the second cycle of nivolumab. CDR3 nucleotide sequence: TGTGCCATCAGTGAGTTGGCTTACGAGCAGTACTTC. Protein sequence: CAISELAYEQYF.